Below are 18 T cell receptor beta chains sequenced from a single sample in a study of T cell responses to AZD1222 COVID-19 vaccine (dated by TCRdb to the early 2020s). Explained via the paper, the time point label denotes: about 28 days (+/-7) after the second vaccine dose. Receptors were amplified or captured by the immunoSEQ multiplex PCR assay. TCRdb obtained this table from immuneACCESS and retained in-frame rearrangements with V and J assigned. These tables miss some clones; where compared with another copy, unresolved V genes account for less than half of the shortfall, and the remainder is unexplained. The sample yields fewer than 140,000 clones; 90% were counted once. Clones ranked in the top ten supply roughly 8% of the sample. Sequencing was performed on peripheral blood, taken 28 days after the second AZD1222 dose. These receptors came from an adult who received the AZD1222 COVID-19 vaccine.

This chain connects TRBV5-3 to TRBJ2-2; possibly TRBD1 for D (6 bases). TRBV5-3 is an ORF; its function is uncertain. The CDR3 covers 17 residues. V was clipped by 0 bases and J by 2 bases, with 14 bases between them. This chain's CDR3 is CARSLAPRTANTGELFF. The DNA of the CDR3 is TGTGCCAGAAGCTTGGCCCCTCGGACAGCAAACACCGGGGAGCTGTTTTTT.

The rearrangement uses TRBV30 and TRBJ2-1, with 8 nucleotides matching TRBD2. The CDR3 has 14 residues. The V and J ends lost 0 bases and 6 bases, in that order; junction bases with no gene match: 4. Germline V gives CDR1 GTSNPN, CDR2 SVGIG (reference sequence). The DNA for the CDR3 is TGTGCCTGGAGTGTATTAGCGGGGATCAATGAGCAGTTCTTC. As protein: CAWSVLAGINEQFF.

The chain joins TRBV5-1 to TRBJ1-5, with D perhaps matching TRBD1 (6 bases). V was clipped by 4 bases and J by 7 bases, with 21 bases between them. The CDR3 spans 16 residues. CDR1 is SGHRS, CDR2 YFSETQ, per germline. CDR3 sequence reads: CASSEGPGGGRQPQHF. As DNA, the CDR3 is TGCGCCAGCAGCGAGGGTCCGGGGGGCGGGAGGCAGCCCCAGCATTTT.

This chain joins TRBV7-2 and TRBJ1-2, with D possibly matching TRBD1 (6 bases). The germline V and J ends were trimmed by 5 bases and 4 bases, with 14 bases remaining between them. The CDR3 length is 14 residues. CDR1 and CDR2 from the germline V gene are SGHTA and FQGNSA. The CDR3 here is CASSRTESGYGYTF. Here the CDR3 DNA reads TGTGCCAGCAGCCGGACAGAGTCTGGCTATGGCTACACCTTC.

This chain joins TRBV7-6 and TRBJ2-7; the match to TRBD2 covers 7 bases. Germline V gene data show CDR1 as SGHVS and CDR2 as FNYEAQ. This CDR3 contains 12 residues. J was trimmed by 13 bases and V by 2 bases; bases with no gene match: 8. CDR3 in amino acids: CASSLHAGDYYF. CDR3 nucleotide sequence: TGTGCCAGCAGCTTACATGCGGGGGACTACTACTTC.

V is TRBV9 and J is TRBJ1-2; no clear D gene. This CDR3 region has 14 residues. Germline CDR1 and CDR2: SGDLS and YYNGEE. The ends were cut back, 0 bases at V and 0 bases at J, with 6 bases in the middle. As DNA, the CDR3 is TGTGCCAGCAGCGTAGATTCGGCTAACTATGGCTACACCTTC. Translating gives CASSVDSANYGYTF.

V gene TRBV5-8 combines with J gene TRBJ1-5, with D hard to call. V dropped 2 bases and J dropped 0 bases, with 12 bases sitting between them. Germline loops: CDR1 SGHTS, CDR2 YDEGEE. The CDR3 loop spans 16 amino acids. This CDR3 is CASSFQGPYSNQPQHF. DNA for the CDR3: TGTGCCAGCAGCTTTCAAGGCCCATATAGCAATCAGCCCCAGCATTTT.

V is TRBV20-1 and J is TRBJ1-6; tentatively, D is TRBD1 (5 bases). Germline V lookup: CDR1 DFQATT, CDR2 SNEGSKA (reference sequence). V was pared by 3 bases and J by 10 bases, with 16 bases between. The CDR3 runs to 14 residues. Here the CDR3 reads CSASSIGGTSPLHF. In nucleotides, the CDR3 is TGCAGTGCTAGTTCTATTGGGGGGACCTCACCCCTCCACTTT.

The chain recombines TRBV5-8 with TRBJ1-2; D gene unclear. V was clipped by 1 base and J by 8 bases, with 6 bases between them. Looked up from germline, CDR1 is SGHTS and CDR2 is YDEGEE. CDR3 size: 11 residues. CDR3 DNA sequence: TGTGCCAGCAGCTTGTATGGAGGCTACACCTTC. Translated: CASSLYGGYTF.

The CDR3 DNA follows: TGTGCCAGCAGCTTGGATGCCGGGACCGGGAATTCACCCCTCCACTTT. Translated: CASSLDAGTGNSPLHF. This chain uses TRBV5-6 with TRBJ1-6, with D maybe TRBD1 (5 bases). V lost 0 bases to trimming and J lost 7 bases, with 14 bases between them. The length of the CDR3 is 16 residues. The germline gives CDR1 SGHDT, CDR2 YYEEEE. The full variable domain, its missing parts supplied by reference TRBV5-6 and TRBJ1-6, is DAGVTQSPTHLIKTRGQQVTLRCSPKSGHDTVSWYQQALGQGPQFIFQYYEEEERQRGNFPDRFSGHQFPNYSSELNVNALLLGDSALYLCASSLDAGTGNSPLHFGNGTRLTVT.

The chain uses TRBV5-5 and TRBJ2-1; D is possibly TRBD2 (7 bases). V lost 0 bases and J 6 bases, leaving 13 bases between the germline ends. The CDR3 has 15 residues. CDR1 is SGHKS and CDR2 is YYEKEE in the germline V gene (reference sequence). The CDR3 nucleotides are TGTGCCAGCAGCTTGGCGGGGGGCTCCCCCAATGAGCAGTTCTTC. Its protein is CASSLAGGSPNEQFF.

The chain joins TRBV5-1 to TRBJ2-7; TRBD1 aligns across 8 bases. The germline V gene has CDR1 SGHRS and CDR2 YFSETQ. V was clipped by 5 bases and J by 7 bases; unmatched bases: 11. The CDR3 contains 14 residues. CDR3 amino acids: CASSQLTGTGEQYF. As DNA, the CDR3 is TGCGCCAGCAGTCAACTGACCGGGACAGGAGAGCAGTACTTC. Full variable domain (outside the CDR3, taken from reference TRBV5-1 and TRBJ2-7): KAGVTQTPRYLIKTRGQQVTLSCSPISGHRSVSWYQQTPGQGLQFLFEYFSETQRNKGNFPGRFSGRQFSNSRSEMNVSTLELGDSALYLCASSQLTGTGEQYFGPGTRLTVT.

This chain connects TRBV7-2 to TRBJ2-7; possibly TRBD2 for D (6 bases). Deletions cut 11 bases from V and 0 bases from J, with 14 bases between. This CDR3 is built from 13 residues. The germline gives CDR1 SGHTA, CDR2 FQGNSA. The CDR3 here is CAVGGLSSYEQYF. In DNA, the CDR3 is TGTGCCGTCGGGGGACTCTCCTCCTACGAGCAGTACTTC.

The chain carries TRBV18 and TRBJ2-1; TRBD1 aligns across 8 bases. The CDR3 runs to 15 residues. V was pared by 2 bases and J by 4 bases, with 4 bases of the junction left unmatched. CDR1 and CDR2 from the germline V gene are KGHSH and LQKENI. This CDR3 reads CASSPKGQGYNEQFF. For the CDR3, the DNA is TGTGCCAGCTCACCAAAAGGACAGGGTTACAATGAGCAGTTCTTC. The full variable domain, its missing parts supplied by reference TRBV18 and TRBJ2-1, is NAGVMQNPRHLVRRRGQEARLRCSPMKGHSHVYWYRQLPEEGLKFMVYLQKENIIDESGMPKERFSAEFPKEGPSILRIQQVVRGDSAAYFCASSPKGQGYNEQFFGPGTRLTVL.

The chain has TRBV5-1 and TRBJ2-2; D gene ambiguous. This CDR3 spans 16 amino acids. Trimming pared 0 bases from V and 2 bases from J, leaving 11 bases between. Germline CDR1 and CDR2: SGHRS and YFSETQ. The DNA for the CDR3 is TGCGCCAGCAGCTTGGACACCAAACACAACACCGGGGAGCTGTTTTTT. It is translated as CASSLDTKHNTGELFF.

The sample holds one count of this clone. The chain uses TRBV9 and TRBJ2-7; the match to TRBD2 covers 12 bases. The CDR3 runs 14 residues. With V trimmed by 4 bases and J by 7 bases, 6 bases remained unmatched. Germline V CDR1 and CDR2: SGDLS, YYNGEE. In DNA, the CDR3 is TGTGCCAGCAGCCCACTAGCGGGGGGAGGAGAGCAGTACTTC. Residues: CASSPLAGGGEQYF. Looking up the rest from reference TRBV9 and TRBJ2-7 gives the full variable domain: DSGVTQTPKHLITATGQRVTLRCSPRSGDLSVYWYQQSLDQGLQFLIQYYNGEERAKGNILERFSAQQFPDLHSELNLSSLELGDSALYFCASSPLAGGGEQYFGPGTRLTVT.

The chain couples TRBV27 to TRBJ2-2; 7 bases match TRBD1. CDR1 is MNHEY and CDR2 is SMNVEV in the germline V gene (reference sequence). With V trimmed by 6 bases and J by 8 bases, 6 bases remained unmatched. The CDR3 totals 13 residues. CDR3 amino acids: CASRTDRVGELFF. The CDR3 DNA reads TGTGCCAGCAGAACTGACAGGGTTGGGGAGCTGTTTTTT.

The genes are TRBV18 and TRBJ1-3, with D possibly TRBD1 on 6 matching bases. Trimming took off 0 bases at V and 0 bases at J, with 9 bases between the two ends. The CDR3 is made up of 16 amino acids. Germline V gene sequence: CDR1 KGHSH, CDR2 LQKENI. CDR3 DNA sequence: TGTGCCAGCTCACCACCGACAGGACTCTCTGGAAACACCATATATTTT. Amino acids: CASSPPTGLSGNTIYF. Looking up the rest from reference TRBV18 and TRBJ1-3 gives the full variable domain: NAGVMQNPRHLVRRRGQEARLRCSPMKGHSHVYWYRQLPEEGLKFMVYLQKENIIDESGMPKERFSAEFPKEGPSILRIQQVVRGDSAAYFCASSPPTGLSGNTIYFGEGSWLTVV.